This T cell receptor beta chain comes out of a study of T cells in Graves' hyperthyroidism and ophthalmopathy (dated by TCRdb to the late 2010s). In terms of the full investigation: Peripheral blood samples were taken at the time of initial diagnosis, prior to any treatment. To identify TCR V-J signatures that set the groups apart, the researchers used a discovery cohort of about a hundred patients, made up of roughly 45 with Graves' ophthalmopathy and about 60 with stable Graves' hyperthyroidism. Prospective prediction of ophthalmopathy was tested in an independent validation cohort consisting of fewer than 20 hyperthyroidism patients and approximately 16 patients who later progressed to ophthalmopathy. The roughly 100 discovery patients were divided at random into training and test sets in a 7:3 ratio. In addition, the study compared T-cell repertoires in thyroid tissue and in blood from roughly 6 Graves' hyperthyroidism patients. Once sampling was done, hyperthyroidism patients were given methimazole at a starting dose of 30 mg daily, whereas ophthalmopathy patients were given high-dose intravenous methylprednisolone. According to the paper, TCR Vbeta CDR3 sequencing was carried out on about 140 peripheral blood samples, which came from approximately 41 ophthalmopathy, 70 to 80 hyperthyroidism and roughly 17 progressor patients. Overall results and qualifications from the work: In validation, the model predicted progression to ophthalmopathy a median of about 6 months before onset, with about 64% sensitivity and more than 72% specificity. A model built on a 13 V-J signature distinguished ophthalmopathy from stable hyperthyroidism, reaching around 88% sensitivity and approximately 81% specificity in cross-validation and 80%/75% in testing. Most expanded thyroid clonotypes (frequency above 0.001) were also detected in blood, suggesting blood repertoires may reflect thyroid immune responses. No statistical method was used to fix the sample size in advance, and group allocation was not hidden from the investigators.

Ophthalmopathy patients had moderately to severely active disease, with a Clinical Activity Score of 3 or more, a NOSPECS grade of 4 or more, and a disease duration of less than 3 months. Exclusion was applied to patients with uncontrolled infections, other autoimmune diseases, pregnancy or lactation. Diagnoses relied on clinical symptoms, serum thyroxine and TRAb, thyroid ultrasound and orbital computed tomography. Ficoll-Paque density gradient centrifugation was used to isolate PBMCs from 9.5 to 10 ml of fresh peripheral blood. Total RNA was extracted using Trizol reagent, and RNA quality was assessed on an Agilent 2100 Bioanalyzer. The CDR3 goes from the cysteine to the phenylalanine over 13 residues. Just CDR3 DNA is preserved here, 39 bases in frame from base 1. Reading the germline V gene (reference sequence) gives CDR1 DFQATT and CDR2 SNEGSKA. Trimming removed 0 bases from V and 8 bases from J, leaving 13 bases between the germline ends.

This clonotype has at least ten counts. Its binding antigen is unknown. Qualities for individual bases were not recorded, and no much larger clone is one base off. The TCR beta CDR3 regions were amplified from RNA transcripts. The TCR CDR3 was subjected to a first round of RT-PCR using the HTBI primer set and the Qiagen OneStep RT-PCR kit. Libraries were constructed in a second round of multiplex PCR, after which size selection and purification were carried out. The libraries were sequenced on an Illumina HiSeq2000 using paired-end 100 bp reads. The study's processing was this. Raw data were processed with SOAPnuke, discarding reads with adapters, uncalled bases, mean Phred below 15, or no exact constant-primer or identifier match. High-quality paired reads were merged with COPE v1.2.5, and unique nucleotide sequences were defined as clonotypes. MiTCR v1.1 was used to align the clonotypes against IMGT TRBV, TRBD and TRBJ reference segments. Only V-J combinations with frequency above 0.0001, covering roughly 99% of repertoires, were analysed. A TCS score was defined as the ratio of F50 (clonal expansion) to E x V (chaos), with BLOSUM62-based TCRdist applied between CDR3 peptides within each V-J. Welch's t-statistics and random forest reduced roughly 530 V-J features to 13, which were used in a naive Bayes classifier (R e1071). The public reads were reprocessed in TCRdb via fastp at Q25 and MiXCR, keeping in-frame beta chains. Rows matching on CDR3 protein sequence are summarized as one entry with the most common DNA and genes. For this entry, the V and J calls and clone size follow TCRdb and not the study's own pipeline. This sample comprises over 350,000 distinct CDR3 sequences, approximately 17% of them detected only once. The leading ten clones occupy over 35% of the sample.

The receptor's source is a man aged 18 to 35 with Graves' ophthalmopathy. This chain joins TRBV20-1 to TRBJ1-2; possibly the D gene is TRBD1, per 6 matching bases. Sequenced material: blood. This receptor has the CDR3 CSAREGHREGYTF. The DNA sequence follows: TGCAGTGCTAGAGAGGGTCACAGGGAGGGCTACACCTTC.